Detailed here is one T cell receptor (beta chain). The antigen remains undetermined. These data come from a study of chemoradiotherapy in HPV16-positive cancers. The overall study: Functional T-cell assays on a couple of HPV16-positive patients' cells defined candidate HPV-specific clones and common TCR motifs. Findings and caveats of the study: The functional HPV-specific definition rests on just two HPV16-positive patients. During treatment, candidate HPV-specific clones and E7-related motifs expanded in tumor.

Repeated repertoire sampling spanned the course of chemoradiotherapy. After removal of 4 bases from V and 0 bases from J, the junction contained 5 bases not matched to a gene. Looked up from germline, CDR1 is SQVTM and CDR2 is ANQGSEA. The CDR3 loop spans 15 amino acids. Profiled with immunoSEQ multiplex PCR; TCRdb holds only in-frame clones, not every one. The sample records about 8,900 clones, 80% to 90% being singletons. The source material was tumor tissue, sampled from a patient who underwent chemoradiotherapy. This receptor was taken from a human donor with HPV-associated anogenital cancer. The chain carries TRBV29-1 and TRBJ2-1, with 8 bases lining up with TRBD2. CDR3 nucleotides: TGCAGCGTTGGGGGGAGCGGGAGCTCCTACAATGAGCAGTTCTTC. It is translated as CSVGGSGSSYNEQFF.